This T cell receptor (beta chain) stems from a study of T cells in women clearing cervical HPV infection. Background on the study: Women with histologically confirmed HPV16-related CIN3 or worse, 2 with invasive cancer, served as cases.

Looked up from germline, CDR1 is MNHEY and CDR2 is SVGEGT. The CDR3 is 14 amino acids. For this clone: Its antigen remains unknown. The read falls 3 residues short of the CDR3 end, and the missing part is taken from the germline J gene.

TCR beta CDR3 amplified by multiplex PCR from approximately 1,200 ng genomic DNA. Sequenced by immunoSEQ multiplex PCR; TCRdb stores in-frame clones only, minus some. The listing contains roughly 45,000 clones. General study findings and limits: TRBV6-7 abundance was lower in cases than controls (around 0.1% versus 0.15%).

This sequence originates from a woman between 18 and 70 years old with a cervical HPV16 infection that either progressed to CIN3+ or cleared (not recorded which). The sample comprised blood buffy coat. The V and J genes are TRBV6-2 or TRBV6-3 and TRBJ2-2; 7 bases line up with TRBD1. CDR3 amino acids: CASTFRGQNEKLFF. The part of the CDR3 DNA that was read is TGTGCCAGCACCTTTCGGGGACAGAATGAAAAG.